Presented here are 28 T cell receptor beta chains from one specimen sequenced in a study of cytomegalovirus exposure and HLA in healthy donors. PCR was performed using 60 Vbeta and 13 Jbeta primers. Profiling relied on immunoSEQ multiplex PCR, and the TCRdb table lists in-frame clones only, not all of them. In the table there are some 150,000 clones, around 10% of which are singletons. The sequenced sample was PBMCs. These receptors all come from a man between 50 and 59 years old in good health and CMV-seronegative.

The V call is TRBV6-1, the J call TRBJ1-4; no definite D call. Trimming shortened V by 5 bases and J by 0 bases, and 10 bases separated the two germline ends. Germline V gene lookup returns CDR1 MNHNS and CDR2 SASEGT. The CDR3 has 15 residues. CDR3 amino acids: CASSSLGTTNEKLFF. DNA for the CDR3: TGTGCCAGCAGTTCTCTCGGGACAACTAATGAAAAACTGTTTTTT.

In this sample, this clone turned up a few times. This same CDR3 is encoded by further DNA sequences in the sample. V gene TRBV7-9 combines with J gene TRBJ2-7; a weak D match, TRBD1 (6 bases). Trimming pared 5 bases from V and 3 bases from J, leaving 8 bases between. Germline CDR1 and CDR2: SEHNR and FQNEAQ (reference sequence). The CDR3 runs 12 residues. The CDR3 nucleotides read TGTGCCAGCAGCCCGACAGGCTACGAGCAGTACTTC. Its protein is CASSPTGYEQYF.

The chain joins TRBV5-4 to TRBJ2-1, with TRBD2 as a possible D gene (5 bases). The CDR3 has 16 amino acids. Between the trimmed V and J ends, which lost 2 bases and 0 bases, there was a span of 12 bases. Per the germline V gene, CDR1 is SGHNT and CDR2 is YYREEE (reference sequence). The CDR3 nucleotides read TGTGCCAGCAGCTTCGACGCTCGGGGCTCCTACAATGAGCAGTTCTTC. It codes for CASSFDARGSYNEQFF.

The chain recombines TRBV30 with TRBJ1-6; a possible D gene is TRBD1 (6 bases). This CDR3 has 14 amino acids. From germline, CDR1 is GTSNPN and CDR2 SVGIG (reference sequence). The V gene lost 6 bases and the J gene lost 5 bases, with 14 bases spanning the gap. In DNA form, the CDR3 reads TGTGCCTGCCAACAGGGAACAGATAATTCACCCCTCCACTTT. It specifies CACQQGTDNSPLHF. Drawing the rest from reference TRBV30 and TRBJ1-6, the complete variable domain is SQTIHQWPATLVQPVGSPLSLECTVEGTSNPNLYWYRQAAGRGLQLLFYSVGIGQISSEVPQNLSASRPQDRQFILSSKKLLLSDSGFYLCACQQGTDNSPLHFGNGTRLTVT.

The sample holds a few counts of this clone. CDR3 in DNA: TGTGCCAGCAGCTTGGAGCGGAGCTCGAACACCGGGGAGCTGTTTTTT. Amino acid sequence: CASSLERSSNTGELFF. The chain carries TRBV7-3 and TRBJ2-2; weak D call: TRBD2 (5 bases). CDR3 length: 16 residues. The V and J ends lost 3 bases and 0 bases respectively, with 11 bases between them. Per the germline V gene, CDR1 is SGHTA and CDR2 is FQGTGA.

This clone turned up a few times. The chain joins TRBV6-1 to TRBJ1-1, with D tentatively TRBD1 (5 bases). The CDR3 runs to 15 residues. The ends were cut back, 4 bases at V and 1 base at J, with 13 bases in the middle. Germline loops: CDR1 MNHNS, CDR2 SASEGT. The CDR3 here is CASSAGGLTNTEAFF. CDR3 coding DNA: TGTGCCAGCAGTGCCGGGGGACTTACGAACACTGAAGCTTTCTTT.

This clone appeared a few times. V usage is TRBV29-1 and J usage is TRBJ2-6; D remains unclear. V lost 3 bases, J lost 1 base, and 4 bases lay in between. The CDR3 length is 13 residues. Germline V gene sequence: CDR1 SQVTM, CDR2 ANQGSEA. The CDR3 is CSVDLSGANVLTF. The CDR3, as DNA: TGCAGCGTTGATCTTTCTGGGGCCAACGTCCTGACTTTC.

The CDR3 sequence: CASSQRGPYGYTF. CDR3 coding DNA: TGTGCCAGCAGTCAAAGGGGTCCGTATGGCTACACCTTC. The chain combines TRBV28 with TRBJ1-2; tentative D call: TRBD1 (5 bases). Germline values: CDR1 MDHEN, CDR2 SYDVKM. CDR3 length: 13 residues. V lost 5 bases, J lost 5 bases, and 12 bases lay in between.

In its sample, this clone was seen a few times. V is TRBV11-2 and J is TRBJ2-3, with 12 bases matching TRBD2. The V and J ends lost 5 bases and 5 bases, in that order; junction bases with no gene match: 8. Germline CDR1 and CDR2: SGHAT and FQNNGV. The CDR3 totals 16 residues. The CDR3 DNA follows: TGTGCCAGCAGCATAGGACTAGCGGGATGGAGAGATACGCAGTATTTT. Translating gives CASSIGLAGWRDTQYF.

For this clone: The conserved phenylalanine or tryptophan is not found at the CDR3 terminus, so this likely reflects a read error. The DNA is omitted, as the CDR3 cannot be located on it reliably, and the CDR3 follows TCRdb's listing. The CDR3 reads CAWSVRSQPKHL. V is TRBV30 and J is TRBJ1-5. The CDR3 extends over 12 residues, inclusive of both ends. Germline lookup yields CDR1 GTSNPN and CDR2 SVGIG (reference sequence).

The chain joins TRBV7-3 to TRBJ1-3, with 8 positions matching TRBD1. J was trimmed by 0 bases and V by 5 bases; bases with no gene match: 12. The CDR3 consists of 18 residues. CDR1 SGHTA and CDR2 FQGTGA come from the germline V gene. Written as DNA, the CDR3 is TGTGCCAGCAGCCTAGTCTCCGTAGGACAGGGCTCTGGAAACACCATATATTTT. Protein: CASSLVSVGQGSGNTIYF.

This clone was recorded once. One junction end does not reproduce the germline sequence, and a read error may be involved. The V and J genes are TRBV7-2 and TRBJ2-7; 9 bases are a match to TRBD1. Germline V gene lookup returns CDR1 SGHTA and CDR2 FQGNSA. The CDR3 contains 13 residues. CDR3 nucleotides: TGTGCCAGCAGCTGGGACAGGGTCTACGAGCGGTACTTC. It is translated as CASSWDRVYERYF.

This clone was counted a few times. J is TRBJ2-5 and V is TRBV7-6, with TRBD2 as a possible D gene (6 bases). The CDR3 is 14 residues long. In germline, CDR1 is SGHVS, CDR2 FNYEAQ. V lost 5 bases to trimming and J lost 11 bases, with 21 bases between them. The CDR3 region is CASSPTRRGSAQYF. In DNA form, the CDR3 reads TGTGCCAGCAGCCCCACCCGACGGGGGAGCGCGCAGTACTTC.

The V and J genes are TRBV11-2 and TRBJ1-1; D gene uncertain. Germline V gene sequence: CDR1 SGHAT, CDR2 FQNNGV. The CDR3 runs to 13 residues. Trimming shortened V by 5 bases and J by 4 bases, and 11 bases separated the two germline ends. CDR3 sequence (DNA): TGTGCCAGCAGCCCCTTTGTCAGCACTGAAGCTTTCTTT. This sequence encodes CASSPFVSTEAFF.

The V call is TRBV5-4, the J call TRBJ1-2; 8 bases map to TRBD1. This CDR3 contains 15 residues. V was clipped by 4 bases and J by 5 bases; unmatched bases: 10. Per the germline V gene, CDR1 is SGHNT and CDR2 is YYREEE (reference sequence). The CDR3 is CASSQTGVTFYGYTF. Written as DNA, the CDR3 is TGTGCCAGCAGCCAGACAGGGGTGACCTTTTATGGCTACACCTTC. Drawing the rest from reference TRBV5-4 and TRBJ1-2, the complete variable domain is ETGVTQSPTHLIKTRGQQVTLRCSSQSGHNTVSWYQQALGQGPQFIFQYYREEENGRGNFPPRFSGLQFPNYSSELNVNALELDDSALYLCASSQTGVTFYGYTFGSGTRLTVV.

The table lists this clone with a few counts. The CDR3: CASSFDGLTTDTQYF. The CDR3 region has the DNA TGTGCCAGCAGCTTTGACGGACTCACCACAGATACGCAGTATTTT. This chain uses TRBV11-2 with TRBJ2-3; a weak D match, TRBD2 (5 bases). Per germline, CDR1 SGHAT and CDR2 FQNNGV. This CDR3 comprises 15 residues. V shed 3 bases and J shed 2 bases, with 12 bases lying between them.

In this sample, this clone turned up a few times. The chain uses TRBV28 and TRBJ1-4, with 7 positions matching TRBD1. After removal of 1 base from V and 11 bases from J, the junction contained 10 bases not matched to a gene. The CDR3 contains 15 residues. Looked up from germline, CDR1 is MDHEN and CDR2 is SYDVKM. The CDR3 spells CASSLSRGVAKKLFF. DNA for the CDR3: TGTGCCAGCAGTTTATCCAGGGGGGTAGCAAAGAAACTGTTTTTT.

This clone showed up just a few times. The J gene is TRBJ1-6, the V gene TRBV5-1; possible D gene TRBD1, 5 bases. Germline CDR1 and CDR2: SGHRS and YFSETQ. The V gene lost 4 bases and the J gene lost 8 bases, with 13 bases spanning the gap. The CDR3 is made up of 14 amino acids. The CDR3 here is CASSQGALDSPLHF. The DNA of the CDR3 is TGCGCCAGCAGCCAAGGGGCATTGGATTCACCCCTCCACTTT.

The rearrangement joins TRBV5-1 to TRBJ2-1, with 12 bases aligning to TRBD2. The V gene end was trimmed by 0 bases and the J gene end by 8 bases; junction bases not matched to a gene: 6. There are 16 residues in the CDR3. Germline CDR1 and CDR2: SGHRS and YFSETQ. The CDR3 bases are TGCGCCAGCAGCTTGGCTCAACTAGCGGGGGGAGATGAGCAGTTCTTC. Translation: CASSLAQLAGGDEQFF.

The chain is built from TRBV6-6 and TRBJ1-3; D is undetermined. Germline V gene lookup returns CDR1 MNHNY and CDR2 SVGAGI (reference sequence). Trimming left V 6 bases short and J 4 bases short, with 10 bases between. The CDR3 has 13 amino acids. The chain's CDR3 is CASSSVPGNTIYF. The CDR3 nucleotides read TGTGCCAGCAGCAGCGTACCAGGAAACACCATATATTTT.

The table lists this clone with a few counts. V usage is TRBV28 and J usage is TRBJ1-1; 8 nucleotides line up with TRBD1. Trimming removed 5 bases from V and 1 base from J; junction bases left unmatched: 6. The CDR3 has 15 amino acids. Germline V gene lookup returns CDR1 MDHEN and CDR2 SYDVKM. CDR3 nucleotide sequence: TGTGCCAGCAGTGTCCCAGGGGGCTGGAACACTGAAGCTTTCTTT. Translation gives CASSVPGGWNTEAFF.

This clone turned up a few times. J is TRBJ2-3 and V is TRBV11-3; 10 bases align to TRBD1. CDR3 length: 15 residues. Trimming took 3 bases from V and 3 from J; bases not matched to a gene: 3. CDR1 and CDR2 from the germline V gene are SGHNT and YENEEA. DNA of the CDR3: TGTGCCAGCAGCTTCCGGACAGGGGGGACAGATACGCAGTATTTT. The encoded protein is CASSFRTGGTDTQYF.

This clone was counted between two and nine times. J is TRBJ2-2 and V is TRBV11-3; D is unresolved. Germline V CDR1 and CDR2: SGHNT, YENEEA. CDR3 size: 14 residues. Trimming removed 5 bases from V and 1 base from J, with 8 bases in between. The CDR3 sequence: CASSRARNTGELFF. The CDR3 DNA is TGTGCCAGCAGCAGAGCCCGGAACACCGGGGAGCTGTTTTTT.

This clone turned up a few times. The rearrangement uses TRBV27 and TRBJ2-7, with 7 bases matching TRBD1. Germline CDR1 is MNHEY and CDR2 is SMNVEV (reference sequence). The CDR3 extends over 16 amino acids. The trim removed 3 bases at V and 4 bases at J, leaving 12 bases unmatched. CDR3: CASSLSRDSNFYEQYF. In DNA form, the CDR3 reads TGTGCCAGCAGTTTGTCCCGGGACAGTAATTTTTACGAGCAGTACTTC.

This rearrangement joins TRBV30 to TRBJ2-7; 10 bases line up with TRBD2. Germline CDR1 reads GTSNPN; CDR2 reads SVGIG (reference sequence). The CDR3 is made up of 13 amino acids. V shed 4 bases, J shed 9 bases, and the junction held 9 bases outside the gene matches. This chain's CDR3 is CAWKPSGRNAQYF. In DNA, the CDR3 is TGTGCCTGGAAGCCTAGCGGGAGAAACGCGCAGTACTTC.

This clone was observed a few times. The V gene is TRBV19, the J gene TRBJ2-2, with a possible D match to TRBD1 (5 bases). The length of the CDR3 is 16 residues. Per the germline V gene, CDR1 is LNHDA and CDR2 is SQIVND (reference sequence). Trimming shortened V by 5 bases and J by 2 bases, and 15 bases separated the two germline ends. The CDR3 region is CASSPDRQYNTGELFF. The CDR3 DNA reads TGTGCCAGTAGTCCCGACAGACAATACAACACCGGGGAGCTGTTTTTT. Looking up the rest from reference TRBV19 and TRBJ2-2 gives the full variable domain: DGGITQSPKYLFRKEGQNVTLSCEQNLNHDAMYWYRQDPGQGLRLIYYSQIVNDFQKGDIAEGYSVSREKKESFPLTVTSAQKNPTAFYLCASSPDRQYNTGELFFGEGSRLTVL.

This clone has more than one count but fewer than ten. The chain carries TRBV19 and TRBJ1-4; 8 bases line up with TRBD1. With 0 bases clipped from V and 0 bases from J, the junction kept 0 bases outside the gene matches. Germline loops: CDR1 LNHDA, CDR2 SQIVND (reference sequence). This CDR3 has 16 amino acids. CDR3 DNA sequence: TGTGCCAGTAGTATAGACAGGGGGCCAACTAATGAAAAACTGTTTTTT. Translated, it gives CASSIDRGPTNEKLFF.

V is TRBV4-1 and J is TRBJ2-5, with D possibly being TRBD2 (6 bases). The CDR3 is 15 amino acids. Trimming took off 0 bases at V and 9 bases at J, with 17 bases between the two ends. Germline-derived CDR1 and CDR2 are MGHRA and YSYEKL. The CDR3 spells CASSQDRGTPSAQYF. For the CDR3, the DNA is TGCGCCAGCAGCCAAGATCGGGGGACTCCCTCGGCCCAGTACTTC.